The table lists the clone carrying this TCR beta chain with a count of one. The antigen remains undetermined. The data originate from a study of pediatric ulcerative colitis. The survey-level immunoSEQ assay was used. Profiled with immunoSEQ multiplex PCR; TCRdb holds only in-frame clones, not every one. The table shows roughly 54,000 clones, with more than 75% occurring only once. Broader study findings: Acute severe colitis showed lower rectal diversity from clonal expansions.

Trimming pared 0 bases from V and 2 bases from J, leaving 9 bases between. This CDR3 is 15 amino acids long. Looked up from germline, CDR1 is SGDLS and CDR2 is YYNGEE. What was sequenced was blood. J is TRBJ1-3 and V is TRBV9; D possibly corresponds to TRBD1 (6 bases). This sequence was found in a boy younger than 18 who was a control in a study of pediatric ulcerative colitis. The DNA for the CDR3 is TGTGCCAGCAGCGTAGATCGGGGGCCTGGAAACACCATATATTTT. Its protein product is CASSVDRGPGNTIYF.